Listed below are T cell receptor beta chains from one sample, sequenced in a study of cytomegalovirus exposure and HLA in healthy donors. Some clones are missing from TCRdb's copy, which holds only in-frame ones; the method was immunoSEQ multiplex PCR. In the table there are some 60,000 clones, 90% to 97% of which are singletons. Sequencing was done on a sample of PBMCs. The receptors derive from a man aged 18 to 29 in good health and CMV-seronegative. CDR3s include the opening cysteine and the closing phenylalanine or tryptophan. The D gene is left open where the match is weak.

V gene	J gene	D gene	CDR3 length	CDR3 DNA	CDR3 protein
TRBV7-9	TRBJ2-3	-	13	TGTGCCAGCTCCCCCGGGGGCACAGATACGCAGTATTTT	CASSPGGTDTQYF
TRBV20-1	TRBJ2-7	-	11	TGCAGTGCTAGCCGTACCTACGAGCAGTACTTC	CSASRTYEQYF
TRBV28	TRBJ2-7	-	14	TGTGCCAGCAGTTCCGGGACTTTCTCCTACGAGCAGTACTTC	CASSSGTFSYEQYF
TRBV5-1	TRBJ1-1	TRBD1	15	TGCGCCAGCAGCTTGGCCCCGGGACAGGGTATTGAAGCTTTCTTT	CASSLAPGQGIEAFF
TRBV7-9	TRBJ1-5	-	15	TGTGCCAGCAGCTGGGACGGGAGACAACATCAGCCCCAGCATTTT	CASSWDGRQHQPQHF
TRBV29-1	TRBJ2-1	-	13	TGCAGCGTTGACGGGAGCTCCTACAATGAGCAGTTCTTC	CSVDGSSYNEQFF
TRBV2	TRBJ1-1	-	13	TGTGCCAGCAGGCGGGAAGGAGGAACTGAAGCTTTCTTT	CASRREGGTEAFF
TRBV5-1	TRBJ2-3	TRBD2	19	TGCGCCAGCAGCTTACCCGGACTAGCGGGAGGGCCGGGCACAGATACGCAGTATTTT	CASSLPGLAGGPGTDTQYF
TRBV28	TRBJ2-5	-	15	TGTGCCAGCAGTTCTCCCATGGACAGCCAAGAGACCCAGTACTTC	CASSSPMDSQETQYF
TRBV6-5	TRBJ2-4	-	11	TGTGCCAGCTCTTCAGGGAACATTCAGTACTTC	CASSSGNIQYF
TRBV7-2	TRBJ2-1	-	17	TGTGCCAGCAGCTTAGGGGGCCCGGGCGGGACGTACAATGAGCAGTTCTTC	CASSLGGPGGTYNEQFF
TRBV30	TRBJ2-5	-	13	TGTGCCTGGGCAGGGGACTATCAAGAGACCCAGTACTTC	CAWAGDYQETQYF
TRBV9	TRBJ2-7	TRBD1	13	TGTGCCAGCAGCGGCCAACAGGGGTACGAGCAGTACTTC	CASSGQQGYEQYF
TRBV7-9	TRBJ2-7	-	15	TGTGCCAGCAGCCGACTTGGACAGCCTCCCTACGAGCAGTACTTC	CASSRLGQPPYEQYF
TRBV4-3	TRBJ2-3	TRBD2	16	TGCGCCAGCAGCCAAAGACTAGCGGGAGGCGGGGATACGCAGTATTTT	CASSQRLAGGGDTQYF
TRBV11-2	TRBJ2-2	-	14	TGTGCCAGCAGCTTCTCCGGGAACACCGGGGAGCTGTTTTTT	CASSFSGNTGELFF